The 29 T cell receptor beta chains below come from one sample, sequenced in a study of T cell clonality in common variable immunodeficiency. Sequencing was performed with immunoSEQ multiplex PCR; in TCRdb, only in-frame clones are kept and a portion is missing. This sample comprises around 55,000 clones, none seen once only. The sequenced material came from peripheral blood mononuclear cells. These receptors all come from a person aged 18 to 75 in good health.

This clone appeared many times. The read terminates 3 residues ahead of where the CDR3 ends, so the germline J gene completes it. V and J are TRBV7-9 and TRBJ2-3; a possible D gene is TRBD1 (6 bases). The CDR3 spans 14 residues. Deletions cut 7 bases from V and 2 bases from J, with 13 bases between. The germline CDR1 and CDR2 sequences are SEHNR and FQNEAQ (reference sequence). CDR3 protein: CASTQGQLTDTQYF. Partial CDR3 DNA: TGTGCCAGCACTCAAGGACAGCTCACAGATACG.

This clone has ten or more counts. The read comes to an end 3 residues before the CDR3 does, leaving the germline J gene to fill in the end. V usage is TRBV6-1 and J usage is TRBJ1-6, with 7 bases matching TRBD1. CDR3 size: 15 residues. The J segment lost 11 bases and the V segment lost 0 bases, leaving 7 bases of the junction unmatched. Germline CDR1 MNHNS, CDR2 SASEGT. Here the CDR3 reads CASSEALGGQTPLHF. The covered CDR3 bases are TGTGCCAGCAGTGAAGCGCTAGGGGGCCAAACACCC.

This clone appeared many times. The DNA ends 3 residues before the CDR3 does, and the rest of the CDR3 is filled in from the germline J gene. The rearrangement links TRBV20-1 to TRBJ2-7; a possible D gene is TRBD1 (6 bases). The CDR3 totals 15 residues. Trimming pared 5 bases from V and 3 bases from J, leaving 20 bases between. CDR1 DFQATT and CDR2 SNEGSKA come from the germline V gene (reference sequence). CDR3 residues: CSAGSRDTDDYEQYF. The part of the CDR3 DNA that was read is TGCAGTGCTGGCTCCCGGGACACGGACGACTACGAG.

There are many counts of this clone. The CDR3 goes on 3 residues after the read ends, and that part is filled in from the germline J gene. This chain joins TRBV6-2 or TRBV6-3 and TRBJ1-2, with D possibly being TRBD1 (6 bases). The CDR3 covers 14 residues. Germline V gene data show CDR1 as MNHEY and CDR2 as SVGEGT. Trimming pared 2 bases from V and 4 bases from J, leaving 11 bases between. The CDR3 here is CASSYRGGRYGYTF. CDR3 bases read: TGTGCCAGCAGTTACCGGGGGGGCCGCTATGGC.

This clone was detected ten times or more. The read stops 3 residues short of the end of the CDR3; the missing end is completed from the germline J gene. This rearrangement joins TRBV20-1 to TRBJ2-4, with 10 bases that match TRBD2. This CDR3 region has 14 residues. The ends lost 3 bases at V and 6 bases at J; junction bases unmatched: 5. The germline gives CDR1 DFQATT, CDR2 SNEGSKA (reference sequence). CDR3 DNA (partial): TGCAGTGCTAGCACGCTAGCGGGAGCAAACATT. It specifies CSASTLAGANI. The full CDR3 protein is CSASTLAGANIQYF.

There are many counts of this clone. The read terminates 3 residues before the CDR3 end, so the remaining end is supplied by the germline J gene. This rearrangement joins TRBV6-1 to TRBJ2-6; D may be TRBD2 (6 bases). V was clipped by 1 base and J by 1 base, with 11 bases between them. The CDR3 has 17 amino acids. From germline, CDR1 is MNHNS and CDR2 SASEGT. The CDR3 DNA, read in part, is TGTGCCAGCAGTGAAGTGGGACGGGGGTCTGGGGCCAACGTC. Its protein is CASSEVGRGSGANV. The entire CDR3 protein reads CASSEVGRGSGANVLTF.

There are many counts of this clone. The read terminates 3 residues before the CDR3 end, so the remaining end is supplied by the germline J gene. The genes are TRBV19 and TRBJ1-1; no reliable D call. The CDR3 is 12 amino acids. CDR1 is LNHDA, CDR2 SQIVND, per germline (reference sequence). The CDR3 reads CASSMMREEAFF. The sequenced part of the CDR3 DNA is TGTGCCAGTAGTATGATGCGAGAAGAA.

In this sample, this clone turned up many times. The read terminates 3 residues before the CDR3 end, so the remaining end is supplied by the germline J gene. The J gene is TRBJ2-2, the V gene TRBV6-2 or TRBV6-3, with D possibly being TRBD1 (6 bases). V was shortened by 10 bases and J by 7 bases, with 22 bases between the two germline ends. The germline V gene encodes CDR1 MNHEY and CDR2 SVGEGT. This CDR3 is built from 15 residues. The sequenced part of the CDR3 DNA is TGTGCCACCTCAGGGGCCGACCTTCAGGTCGGGGAG. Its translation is CATSGADLQVGE. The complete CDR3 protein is CATSGADLQVGELFF.

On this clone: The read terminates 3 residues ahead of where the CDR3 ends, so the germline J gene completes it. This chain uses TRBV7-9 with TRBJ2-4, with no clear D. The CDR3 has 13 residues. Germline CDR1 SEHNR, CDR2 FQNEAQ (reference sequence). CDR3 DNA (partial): TGTGCCAGCAGCCCCGGCTCGGGTTACGGT. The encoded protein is CASSPGSGYG. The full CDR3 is CASSPGSGYGQYF.

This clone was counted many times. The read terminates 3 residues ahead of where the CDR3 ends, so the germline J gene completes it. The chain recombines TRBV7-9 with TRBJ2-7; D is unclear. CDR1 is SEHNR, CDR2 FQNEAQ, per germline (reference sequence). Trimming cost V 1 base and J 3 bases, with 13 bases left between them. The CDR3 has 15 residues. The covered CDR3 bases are TGTGCCAGCAGCTTAGGCGCTAACTATCTCTACGAG. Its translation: CASSLGANYLYE. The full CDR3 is CASSLGANYLYEQYF.

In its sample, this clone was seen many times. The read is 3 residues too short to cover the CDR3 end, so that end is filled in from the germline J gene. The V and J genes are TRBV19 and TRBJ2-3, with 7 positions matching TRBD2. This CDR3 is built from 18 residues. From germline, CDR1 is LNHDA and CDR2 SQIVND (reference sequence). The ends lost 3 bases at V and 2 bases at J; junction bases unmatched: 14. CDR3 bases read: TGTGCCAGTAGTATGGGGCTAGCGGAACCCTCTTACACAGATACG. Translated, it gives CASSMGLAEPSYTDT. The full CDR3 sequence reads CASSMGLAEPSYTDTQYF. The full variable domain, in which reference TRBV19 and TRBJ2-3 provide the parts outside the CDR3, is DGGITQSPKYLFRKEGQNVTLSCEQNLNHDAMYWYRQDPGQGLRLIYYSQIVNDFQKGDIAEGYSVSREKKESFPLTVTSAQKNPTAFYLCASSMGLAEPSYTDTQYFGPGTRLTVL.

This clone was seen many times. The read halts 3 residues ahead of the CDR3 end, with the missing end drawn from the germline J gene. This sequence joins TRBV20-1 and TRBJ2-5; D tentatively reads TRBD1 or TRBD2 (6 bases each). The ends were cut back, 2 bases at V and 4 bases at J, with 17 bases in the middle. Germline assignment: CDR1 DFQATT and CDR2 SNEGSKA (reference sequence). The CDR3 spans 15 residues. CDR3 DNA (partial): TGCAGTGCTAGACCCCGATCCAGGGGAGGAGAGACC. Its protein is CSARPRSRGGET. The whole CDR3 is CSARPRSRGGETQYF.

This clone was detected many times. The CDR3 bases that were read are TGTGCCAGCAGCTCCACAGGCGGGGTCAATGAG. This translates into CASSSTGGVNE. The whole CDR3 sequence reads CASSSTGGVNEQFF. The chain joins TRBV7-3 to TRBJ2-1, with D maybe TRBD2 (6 bases). The CDR3 end is not reached by the read, which stops 3 residues before it; the germline J gene fills it in. Germline assignment: CDR1 SGHTA and CDR2 FQGTGA. V was clipped by 4 bases and J by 6 bases, with 13 bases between them. This CDR3 is 14 amino acids long. The full variable domain, rest sourced from reference TRBV7-3 and TRBJ2-1, is GAGVSQTPSNKVTEKGKYVELRCDPISGHTALYWYRQSLGQGPEFLIYFQGTGAADDSGLPNDRFFAVRPEGSVSTLKIQRTERGDSAVYLCASSSTGGVNEQFFGPGTRLTVL.

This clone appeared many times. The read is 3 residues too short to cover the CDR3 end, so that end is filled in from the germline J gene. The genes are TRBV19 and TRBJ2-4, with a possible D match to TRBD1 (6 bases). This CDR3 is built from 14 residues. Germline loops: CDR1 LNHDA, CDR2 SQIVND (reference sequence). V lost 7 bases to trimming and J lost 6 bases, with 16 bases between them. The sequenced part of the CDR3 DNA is TGTGCCAGTATGGGAGACAGGTTCCGAAACATT. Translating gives CASMGDRFRNI. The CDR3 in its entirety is CASMGDRFRNIQYF. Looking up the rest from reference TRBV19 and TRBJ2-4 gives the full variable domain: DGGITQSPKYLFRKEGQNVTLSCEQNLNHDAMYWYRQDPGQGLRLIYYSQIVNDFQKGDIAEGYSVSREKKESFPLTVTSAQKNPTAFYLCASMGDRFRNIQYFGAGTRLSVL.

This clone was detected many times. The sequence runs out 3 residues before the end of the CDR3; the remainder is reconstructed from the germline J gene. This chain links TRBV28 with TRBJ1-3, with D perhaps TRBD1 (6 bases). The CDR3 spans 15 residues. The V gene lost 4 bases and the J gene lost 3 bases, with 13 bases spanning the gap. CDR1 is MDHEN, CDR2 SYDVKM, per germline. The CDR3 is CASSSTGWSGNTIYF. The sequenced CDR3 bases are TGTGCCAGCAGTTCTACAGGGTGGAGTGGAAACACC.

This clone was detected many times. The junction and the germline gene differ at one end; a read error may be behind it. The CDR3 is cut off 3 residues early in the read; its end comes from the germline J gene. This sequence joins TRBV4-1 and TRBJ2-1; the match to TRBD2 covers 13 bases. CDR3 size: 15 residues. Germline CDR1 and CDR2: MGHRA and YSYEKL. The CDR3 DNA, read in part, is TGCACCAGCAGCCCTGGACTAGCGGGGGTTGATGAG. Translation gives CTSSPGLAGVDE. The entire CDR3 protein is CTSSPGLAGVDEQFF.

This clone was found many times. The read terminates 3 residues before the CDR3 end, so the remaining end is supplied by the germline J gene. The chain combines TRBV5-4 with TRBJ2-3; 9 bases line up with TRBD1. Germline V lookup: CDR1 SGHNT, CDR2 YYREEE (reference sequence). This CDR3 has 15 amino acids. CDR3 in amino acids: CASSRDREEQETQYF. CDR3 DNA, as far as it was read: TGTGCCAGCAGCCGGGACAGGGAGGAGCAAGAGACG.

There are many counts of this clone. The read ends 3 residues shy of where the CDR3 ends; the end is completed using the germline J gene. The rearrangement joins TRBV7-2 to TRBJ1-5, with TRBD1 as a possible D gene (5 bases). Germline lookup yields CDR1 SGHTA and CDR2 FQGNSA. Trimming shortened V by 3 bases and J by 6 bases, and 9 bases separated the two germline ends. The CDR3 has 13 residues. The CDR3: CASSFRGGQPQHF. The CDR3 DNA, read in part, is TGTGCCAGCAGCTTTCGGGGGGGTCAGCCC. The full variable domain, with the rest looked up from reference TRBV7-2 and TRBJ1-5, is GAGVSQSPSNKVTEKGKDVELRCDPISGHTALYWYRQSLGQGLEFLIYFQGNSAPDKSGLPSDRFSAERTGGSVSTLTIQRTQQEDSAVYLCASSFRGGQPQHFGDGTRLSIL.

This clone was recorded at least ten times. The CDR3 DNA, read in part, is TGTGCCAGCATAGTTATGACACCTGAA. This encodes CASIVMTPE. The full CDR3 protein reads CASIVMTPEAFF. The chain couples TRBV2 to TRBJ1-1; D unresolved. The CDR3 end is not reached by the read, which stops 3 residues before it; the germline J gene fills it in. Per the germline V gene, CDR1 is SNHLY and CDR2 is FYNNEI. V shed 7 bases and J shed 6 bases, with 12 bases lying between them. The CDR3 has 12 residues.

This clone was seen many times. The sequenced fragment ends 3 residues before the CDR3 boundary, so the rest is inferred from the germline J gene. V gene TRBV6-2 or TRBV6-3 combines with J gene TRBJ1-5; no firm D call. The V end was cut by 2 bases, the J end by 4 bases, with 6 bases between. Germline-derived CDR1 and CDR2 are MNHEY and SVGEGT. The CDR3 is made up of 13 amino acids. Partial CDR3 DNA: TGTGCCAGCAGTTACGACAAAAATCAGCCC. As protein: CASSYDKNQP. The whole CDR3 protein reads CASSYDKNQPQHF.

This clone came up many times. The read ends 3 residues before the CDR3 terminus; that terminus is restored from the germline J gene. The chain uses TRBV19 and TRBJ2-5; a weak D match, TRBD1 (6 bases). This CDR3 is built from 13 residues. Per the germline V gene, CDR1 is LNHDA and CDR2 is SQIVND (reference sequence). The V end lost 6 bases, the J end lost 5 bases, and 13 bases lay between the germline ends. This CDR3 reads CASSRRGRETQYF. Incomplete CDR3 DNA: TGTGCCAGTAGCCGCAGGGGTCGGGAGACC.

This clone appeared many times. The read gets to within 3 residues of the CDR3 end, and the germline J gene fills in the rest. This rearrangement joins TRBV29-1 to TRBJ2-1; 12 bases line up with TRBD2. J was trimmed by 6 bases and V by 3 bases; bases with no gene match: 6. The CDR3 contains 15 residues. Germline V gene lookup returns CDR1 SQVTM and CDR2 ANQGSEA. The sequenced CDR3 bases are TGCAGCGTTGAGGAGGGACTAGCGGGCCGCAATGAG. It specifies CSVEEGLAGRNE. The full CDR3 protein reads CSVEEGLAGRNEQFF.

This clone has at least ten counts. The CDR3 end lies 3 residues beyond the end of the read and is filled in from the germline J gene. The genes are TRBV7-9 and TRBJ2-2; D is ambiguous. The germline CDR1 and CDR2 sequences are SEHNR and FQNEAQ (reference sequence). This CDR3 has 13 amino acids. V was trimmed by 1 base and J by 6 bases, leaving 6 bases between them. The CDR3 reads CASSLDLPGELFF. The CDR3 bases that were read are TGTGCCAGCAGCTTAGATCTCCCCGGGGAG.

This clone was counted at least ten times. CDR3 bases read: TGCAGTGCTAGAGCCCGAGGTTCATACCAAGAGACC. Its protein product is CSARARGSYQET. The entire CDR3 is CSARARGSYQETQYF. The chain uses TRBV20-1 and TRBJ2-5; the D is unclear. The CDR3 goes on 3 residues after the read ends, and that part is filled in from the germline J gene. The V gene lost 1 base and the J gene lost 0 bases, with 12 bases spanning the gap. Germline CDR1 is DFQATT and CDR2 is SNEGSKA (reference sequence). The CDR3 sequence is 15 residues long.

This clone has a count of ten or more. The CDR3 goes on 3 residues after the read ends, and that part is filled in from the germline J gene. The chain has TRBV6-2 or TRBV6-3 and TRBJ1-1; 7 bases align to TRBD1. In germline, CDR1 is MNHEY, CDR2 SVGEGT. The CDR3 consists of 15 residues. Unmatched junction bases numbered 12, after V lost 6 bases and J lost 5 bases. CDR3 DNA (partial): TGTGCCAGCAGAGAGTCGACAGGGAGAAGGACTGAA. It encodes CASRESTGRRTE. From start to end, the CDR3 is CASRESTGRRTEAFF.

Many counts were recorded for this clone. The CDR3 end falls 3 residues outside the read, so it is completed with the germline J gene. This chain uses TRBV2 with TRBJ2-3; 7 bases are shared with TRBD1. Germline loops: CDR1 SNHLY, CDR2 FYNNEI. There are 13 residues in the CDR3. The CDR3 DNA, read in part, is TGTGCCAGCAGTTCCCAGGGGGAAGAGACG. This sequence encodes CASSSQGEET. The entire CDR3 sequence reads CASSSQGEETQYF.

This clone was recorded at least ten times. The DNA read from the CDR3 is TGCGCCAGCACCCCGAATACAGGGGTCGACTATGGC. Amino acids: CASTPNTGVDYG. The CDR3 reads in full as CASTPNTGVDYGYTF. This chain connects TRBV5-1 to TRBJ1-2; 7 bases fit TRBD1. Read coverage stops 3 residues before the CDR3 terminus; the germline J gene supplies the remainder. Looked up from germline, CDR1 is SGHRS and CDR2 is YFSETQ. Trimming cost V 6 bases and J 3 bases; bases outside gene matches: 11. The CDR3 totals 15 residues.

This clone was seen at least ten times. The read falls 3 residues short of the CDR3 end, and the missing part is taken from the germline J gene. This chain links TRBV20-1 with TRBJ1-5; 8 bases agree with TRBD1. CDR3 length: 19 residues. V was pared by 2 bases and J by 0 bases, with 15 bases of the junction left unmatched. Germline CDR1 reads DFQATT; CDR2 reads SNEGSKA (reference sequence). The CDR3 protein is CSARWGAGTGSNSNQPQHF. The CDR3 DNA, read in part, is TGCAGTGCTAGATGGGGGGCCGGGACAGGATCGAATAGCAATCAGCCC.

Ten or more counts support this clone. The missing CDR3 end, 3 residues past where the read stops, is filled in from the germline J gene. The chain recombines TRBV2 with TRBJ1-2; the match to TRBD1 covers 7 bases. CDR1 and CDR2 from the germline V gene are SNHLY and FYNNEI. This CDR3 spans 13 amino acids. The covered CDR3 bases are TGTGCCAGCAGTGTACTAGGGGGCCGGGGC. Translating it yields CASSVLGGRG. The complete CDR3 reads CASSVLGGRGYTF.